Following are 20 T cell receptor beta chains from one sample sequenced in a study of Ad26.COV2.S vaccination and SARS-CoV-2 variants. Treatment of the sample: about 20 received Ad26.COV2.S at low or high dose, single or two shots; about 5 received placebo; per-sample allocation not given. Sample collection was performed on day 63 after the first vaccine or placebo injection. Method: immunoSEQ multiplex PCR; TCRdb's copy keeps in-frame clones and lacks some. The data contain hundreds of thousands of clones, roughly 90% of them singletons. The sequencing used peripheral blood, collected in a trial of Ad26.COV2.S vaccine versus placebo. Receptors were obtained from a person aged 18-65 years who received the Ad26.COV2.S COVID-19 vaccine or a placebo.

The V gene is TRBV6-2 or TRBV6-3, the J gene TRBJ2-1; the match to TRBD2 covers 15 bases. This CDR3 has 16 amino acids. V lost 6 bases, J lost 8 bases, and 8 bases stayed unmatched. Germline values: CDR1 MNHEY, CDR2 SVGEGT. DNA for the CDR3: TGTGCCAGCAGCCGACCCGGGACTAGCGGGAGGTATGAGCAGTTCTTC. Translated: CASSRPGTSGRYEQFF.

The rearrangement uses TRBV10-3 and TRBJ1-5; no reliable D call. This CDR3 spans 16 amino acids. The germline gives CDR1 ENHRY, CDR2 SYGVKD. V shed 4 bases and J shed 0 bases, with 13 bases lying between them. The DNA of the CDR3 is TGTGCCATCAGTGCGGGAGCGGGGTATAGCAATCAGCCCCAGCATTTT. This encodes CAISAGAGYSNQPQHF.

The chain employs TRBV27 and TRBJ2-7; 8 nucleotides line up with TRBD2. The V segment lost 6 bases and the J segment 2 bases; nucleotides outside the gene matches: 6. The V gene's germline CDR1 is MNHEY and CDR2 SMNVEV (reference sequence). The CDR3 loop spans 14 amino acids. The DNA of the CDR3 is TGTGCCAGCAGAATGAGCGGGAGACCCTACGAGCAGTACTTC. This codes for CASRMSGRPYEQYF.

As regards this clone: At the DNA level, this CDR3 is encoded by other sequences in the same sample as well. The chain recombines TRBV7-9 with TRBJ1-2; D not certain. Germline V CDR1 and CDR2: SEHNR, FQNEAQ (reference sequence). This CDR3 contains 13 residues. Between the trimmed V and J ends, which lost 1 base and 3 bases, there was a span of 6 bases. As DNA, the CDR3 is TGTGCCAGCAGCTTAGGGAGGGACTATGGCTACACCTTC. Translated: CASSLGRDYGYTF.

This sequence joins TRBV19 and TRBJ2-7, with TRBD2 matching over 8 bases. This CDR3 spans 15 amino acids. CDR1 and CDR2 (germline): LNHDA, SQIVND (reference sequence). Trimming cost V 4 bases and J 2 bases; bases outside gene matches: 7. The CDR3 loop is CASSTGLALPYEQYF. The CDR3 region has the DNA TGTGCCAGTAGTACAGGACTAGCCCTTCCCTACGAGCAGTACTTC. The full variable domain, in which reference TRBV19 and TRBJ2-7 provide the parts outside the CDR3, is DGGITQSPKYLFRKEGQNVTLSCEQNLNHDAMYWYRQDPGQGLRLIYYSQIVNDFQKGDIAEGYSVSREKKESFPLTVTSAQKNPTAFYLCASSTGLALPYEQYFGPGTRLTVT.

The chain uses TRBV30 and TRBJ2-1; D is possibly TRBD1 (6 bases). Trimming removed 8 bases at V and 2 bases at J, with 22 bases between. Germline lookup yields CDR1 GTSNPN and CDR2 SVGIG (reference sequence). The CDR3 sequence is 16 residues long. The CDR3 here is CALGQLRGSAYNEQFF. In nucleotides, the CDR3 is TGTGCCCTGGGCCAATTAAGGGGGTCGGCCTACAATGAGCAGTTCTTC.

The V call is TRBV6-5, the J call TRBJ1-2; D is undetermined. Germline V CDR1 and CDR2: MNHEY, SVGAGI. V dropped 2 bases and J dropped 1 base, with 14 bases sitting between them. This CDR3 spans 16 amino acids. The chain's CDR3 is CASSYRVGLRNYGYTF. The DNA of the CDR3 is TGTGCCAGCAGTTACCGGGTAGGGCTCCGTAACTATGGCTACACCTTC.

This clone has just one count. V is TRBV19 and J is TRBJ1-1, with D unclear. Germline V gene sequence: CDR1 LNHDA, CDR2 SQIVND (reference sequence). CDR3 size: 15 residues. Trimming pared 4 bases from V and 4 bases from J, leaving 16 bases between. CDR3 sequence (DNA): TGTGCCAGTAGTACTCGTAGCCTACGAGGCACTGAAGCTTTCTTT. This encodes CASSTRSLRGTEAFF.

This sequence joins TRBV4-3 and TRBJ1-2; 9 nucleotides match TRBD1. The CDR3 has 16 residues. Germline V gene data show CDR1 as LGHNA and CDR2 as YSLEER. V dropped 1 base and J dropped 1; count of bases not matched to a gene: 4. The chain's CDR3 is CASSQVRTGVNYGYTF. CDR3 nucleotide sequence: TGCGCCAGCAGCCAAGTGCGGACAGGGGTTAACTATGGCTACACCTTC.

This sequence joins TRBV3-1 (or the pseudogene TRBV3-2) and TRBJ2-7; 8 bases line up with TRBD1. The CDR3 loop spans 13 amino acids. CDR1 is LGHDT and CDR2 is YNNKEL in the germline V gene (reference sequence). Trimming took 7 bases from V and 7 from J; bases not matched to a gene: 9. The CDR3 bases are TGTGCCAGCACACAGGGGGATCTACCGGAGCAGTACTTC. Its translation: CASTQGDLPEQYF.

The chain couples TRBV27 to TRBJ1-2; TRBD1 agrees at 9 bases. The CDR3 is 14 amino acids. CDR1 is MNHEY and CDR2 is SMNVEV in the germline V gene (reference sequence). Trimming took 3 bases from V and 6 from J; bases not matched to a gene: 5. CDR3 protein: CASSLGTGRDGYTF. CDR3 DNA sequence: TGTGCCAGCAGTTTGGGGACAGGGAGAGATGGCTACACCTTC.

The rearrangement uses TRBV27 and TRBJ1-3, with D unclear. V lost 2 bases, J lost 0 bases, and 2 bases lay in between. The germline V gene encodes CDR1 MNHEY and CDR2 SMNVEV (reference sequence). The CDR3 is 13 amino acids. CDR3 in DNA: TGTGCCAGCAGTTTAACCTCTGGAAACACCATATATTTT. Its translation: CASSLTSGNTIYF.

This chain links TRBV4-2 with TRBJ2-6; D may be TRBD2 (6 bases). Germline CDR1 LGHNA, CDR2 YNFKEQ. This CDR3 spans 17 amino acids. V lost 0 bases and J 0 bases, leaving 9 bases between the germline ends. The CDR3 region is CASSQEWRGSGANVLTF. The CDR3 region has the DNA TGTGCCAGCAGCCAAGAATGGAGGGGCTCTGGGGCCAACGTCCTGACTTTC.

The chain has TRBV5-5 and TRBJ2-4; TRBD1 matches 7 bases. Germline V gene sequence: CDR1 SGHKS, CDR2 YYEKEE (reference sequence). The trim removed 4 bases at V and 7 bases at J, leaving 11 bases unmatched. The CDR3 has 15 amino acids. CDR3 DNA sequence: TGTGCCAGCAGCCAACGACAGGGTCACTTGAACATTCAGTACTTC. This translates into CASSQRQGHLNIQYF.

The V and J genes are TRBV24-1 and TRBJ2-3, with a weak D call TRBD1 (5 bases). The CDR3 extends over 12 amino acids. CDR1 is KGHDR and CDR2 is SFDVKD in the germline V gene. V lost 7 bases to trimming and J lost 4 bases, with 8 bases between them. The DNA of the CDR3 is TGTGCCACCAGCAGGGCGTCAGATACGCAGTATTTT. It codes for CATSRASDTQYF.

The chain carries TRBV5-6 and TRBJ2-1; 12 bases are shared with TRBD2. Germline V gene data show CDR1 as SGHDT and CDR2 as YYEEEE. Trimming at V came to 4 bases and at J to 3 bases, leaving 5 bases not matched to a gene. This CDR3 has 16 amino acids. DNA for the CDR3: TGTGCCAGCAGCCCCGGACTAGCGGGACTCTACAATGAGCAGTTCTTC. Amino acids: CASSPGLAGLYNEQFF.

CDR3 DNA: TGTGCCAGCAGCTTAGATTTCGTAGCGGGAGGTAGCACAGATACGCAGTATTTT. This translates into CASSLDFVAGGSTDTQYF. This rearrangement joins TRBV7-9 to TRBJ2-3; 10 bases line up with TRBD2. Trimming took 1 base from V and 0 from J; bases not matched to a gene: 7. This CDR3 has 18 amino acids. The germline CDR1 and CDR2 sequences are SEHNR and FQNEAQ (reference sequence).

Notes on this clone: Distinct nucleotide sequences in the sample also encode this CDR3. The gene calls are TRBV29-1 and TRBJ1-1; maybe TRBD1 (6 bases). The V gene lost 3 bases and the J gene lost 8 bases, with 10 bases spanning the gap. CDR1 and CDR2 from the germline V gene are SQVTM and ANQGSEA. This CDR3 is 11 amino acids long. The DNA of the CDR3 is TGCAGCGTTGATGGGGGGGGCGAAGCTTTCTTT. Translation gives CSVDGGGEAFF.

This sequence joins TRBV6-2 or TRBV6-3 and TRBJ2-3; TRBD2 aligns across 13 bases. Germline V gene lookup returns CDR1 MNHEY and CDR2 SVGEGT. The CDR3 consists of 16 residues. Trimming took 0 bases from V and 4 from J; bases not matched to a gene: 1. Here the CDR3 DNA reads TGTGCCAGCAGTTACTCCGGACTAGCGGGGGCAGATACGCAGTATTTT. Encoded protein: CASSYSGLAGADTQYF.

The chain employs TRBV5-5 and TRBJ2-3, with 7 bases identical to TRBD1. V was pared by 1 base and J by 2 bases, with 7 bases of the junction left unmatched. CDR1 is SGHKS and CDR2 is YYEKEE in the germline V gene (reference sequence). CDR3 length: 16 residues. CDR3 bases: TGTGCCAGCAGCTTGAGAGGACAGGCGATCACAGATACGCAGTATTTT. Residues: CASSLRGQAITDTQYF. The variable domain in full, completed from reference TRBV5-5 and TRBJ2-3, reads DAGVTQSPTHLIKTRGQQVTLRCSPISGHKSVSWYQQVLGQGPQFIFQYYEKEERGRGNFPDRFSARQFPNYSSELNVNALLLGDSALYLCASSLRGQAITDTQYFGPGTRLTVL.